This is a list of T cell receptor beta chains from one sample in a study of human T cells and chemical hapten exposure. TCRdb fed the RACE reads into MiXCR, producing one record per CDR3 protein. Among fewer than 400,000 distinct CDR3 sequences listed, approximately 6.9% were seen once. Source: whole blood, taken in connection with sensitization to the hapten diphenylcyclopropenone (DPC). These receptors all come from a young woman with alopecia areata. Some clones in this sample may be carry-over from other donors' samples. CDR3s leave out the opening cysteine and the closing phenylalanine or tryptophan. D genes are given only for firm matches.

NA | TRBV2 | ASSENRYAGYT
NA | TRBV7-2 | ASSLLGGANSPLH
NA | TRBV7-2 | ASSIRVGNQPQH
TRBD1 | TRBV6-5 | ASSSRDRDEKLF
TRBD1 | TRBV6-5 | ASSYGTGGEYTDTQY
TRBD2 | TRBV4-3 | ASSQDAGADTQY
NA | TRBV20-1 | SARALLGGYT
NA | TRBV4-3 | ASSQDMDSPLH
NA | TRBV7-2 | ASSPDSGNTIY
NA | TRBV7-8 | ASSLGDLSNQPQH
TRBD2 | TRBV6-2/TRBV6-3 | ASRRGATANTGELF
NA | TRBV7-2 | ASSLVSGEGAF
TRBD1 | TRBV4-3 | ASSQGQQLIGKLF
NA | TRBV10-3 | AIRPPGGEQF
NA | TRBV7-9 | ASSTGRITDTQY
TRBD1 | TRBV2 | ASSPPGGNYGYT
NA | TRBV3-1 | ASSHVDTQY
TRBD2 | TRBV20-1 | AGTSSGTGELF
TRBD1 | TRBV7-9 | ASSQIQGAGEAF
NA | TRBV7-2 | ASSPSHSGNTIY
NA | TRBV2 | ASSPRTGLGSPLH
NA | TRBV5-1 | ASSLEVDARNYGYT
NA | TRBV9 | ASSVGVVPDTQY
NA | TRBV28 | ASSSSPFGRAF
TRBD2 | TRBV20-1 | SARGLETGELF
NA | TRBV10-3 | AISDLLGPTDTQY
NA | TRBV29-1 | SVEVGGDNPYEQY
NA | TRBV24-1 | ATSDPSRVGSDTQY
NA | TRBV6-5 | ASSYLNTDTQY
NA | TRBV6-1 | ASIRVAGSSYNEQF
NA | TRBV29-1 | SVDEGYGTPQH
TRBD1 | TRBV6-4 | ASSDSTGGQETQY
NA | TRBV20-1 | SKRFSGNTIY
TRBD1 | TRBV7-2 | ASSPRQGPFYEQY
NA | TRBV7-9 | ASSLSAGNTGELF
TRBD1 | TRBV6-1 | ASSELSTGDRDYT
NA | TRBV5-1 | ASSLMGGTEAF
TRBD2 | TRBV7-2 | ASSLWAGGTDTQY
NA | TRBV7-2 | ASSPLGVSSGNTIY
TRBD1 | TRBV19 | ASSLRDRADEQY
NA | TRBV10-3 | AISSRVTGELF
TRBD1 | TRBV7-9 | ASSLVGQGGNEQY
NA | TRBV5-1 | ASSSFPDGNQPQH
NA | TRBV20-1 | SANGQIAYNEQF